The 10 T cell receptor beta chains presented below share a single source sample, sequenced in a study of T cell responses to AZD1222 COVID-19 vaccine. This table comes from immunoSEQ multiplex PCR, and its TCRdb copy is limited to in-frame clones, with some not included. Of about 140,000 clones listed, about 89% are singletons. Here the sequenced sample was peripheral blood, taken on day 0 of AZD1222 vaccination. Receptor source: an adult in good health.

V and J are TRBV7-3 and TRBJ2-1, with 7 bases identical to TRBD2. The ends lost 2 bases at V and 8 bases at J; junction bases unmatched: 3. The CDR3 has 13 residues. Looked up from germline, CDR1 is SGHTA and CDR2 is FQGTGA. The CDR3 region is CASSLSAGDEQFF. CDR3 DNA sequence: TGTGCCAGCAGCTTATCCGCGGGAGATGAGCAGTTCTTC.

The chain uses TRBV3-1 (or the pseudogene TRBV3-2) and TRBJ2-1; tentatively, D is TRBD1 (5 bases). Germline V gene sequence: CDR1 LGHDT, CDR2 YNNKEL (reference sequence). Trimming pared 4 bases from V and 11 bases from J, leaving 18 bases between. This CDR3 comprises 14 residues. The CDR3 here is CASSLRGQGSQQFF. Written as DNA, the CDR3 is TGTGCCAGCAGCCTCCGTGGGCAGGGCAGTCAGCAGTTCTTC.

CDR3 bases: TGTGCCAGTAGTATGAGGACAGGGTCTTTTGCAGGCGGCTACACCTTC. Translating gives CASSMRTGSFAGGYTF. The V gene is TRBV19, the J gene TRBJ1-2; 8 bases are a match to TRBD1. The germline V gene has CDR1 LNHDA and CDR2 SQIVND (reference sequence). V lost 3 bases to trimming and J lost 8 bases; unmatched junction nucleotides: 14. There are 16 residues in the CDR3.

The rearrangement uses TRBV27 and TRBJ1-3, with 7 bases identical to TRBD1. CDR1 and CDR2 from the germline V gene are MNHEY and SMNVEV (reference sequence). Unmatched junction bases numbered 13, after V lost 5 bases and J lost 3 bases. The CDR3 contains 17 residues. CDR3 coding DNA: TGTGCCAGCAGTCCCCTGACAGGGTATGGTATTGGAAACACCATATATTTT. It specifies CASSPLTGYGIGNTIYF.

The chain couples TRBV6-1 to TRBJ2-7, with D possibly TRBD2 on 5 matching bases. V shed 3 bases and J shed 0 bases, with 9 bases lying between them. This CDR3 is built from 14 residues. Germline loops: CDR1 MNHNS, CDR2 SASEGT. The CDR3 DNA reads TGTGCCAGCAGTGATGGACTGATCTCCTACGAGCAGTACTTC. Its translation is CASSDGLISYEQYF.

The CDR3 is CASSPEGGISYNEQFF. CDR3 sequence (DNA): TGTGCCAGCAGCCCTGAAGGCGGGATCTCCTACAATGAGCAGTTCTTC. V usage is TRBV4-2 and J usage is TRBJ2-1, with a weak D call TRBD2 (6 bases). This CDR3 contains 16 residues. Trimming stripped 4 bases from V and 0 bases from J, with 13 bases between. The germline CDR1 and CDR2 sequences are LGHNA and YNFKEQ.

This clone was seen a single time. V gene TRBV9 combines with J gene TRBJ1-2; TRBD1 matches at 9 bases. Germline trimming cut 6 bases from V and 0 bases from J; bases unmatched to any gene: 6. This CDR3 has 15 residues. Per germline, CDR1 SGDLS and CDR2 YYNGEE. The CDR3 region is CASTPGTGPNYGYTF. The CDR3 DNA is TGTGCCAGCACCCCGGGGACAGGGCCTAACTATGGCTACACCTTC.

The chain carries TRBV5-1 and TRBJ2-7, with 7 bases aligning to TRBD1. After removal of 4 bases from V and 0 bases from J, the junction contained 4 bases not matched to a gene. The CDR3 consists of 14 residues. The germline V gene encodes CDR1 SGHRS and CDR2 YFSETQ. The CDR3 is CASSRDRDSYEQYF. CDR3 nucleotide sequence: TGCGCCAGCAGCAGGGACAGAGACTCCTACGAGCAGTACTTC.

The chain couples TRBV6-5 to TRBJ2-7, with 7 positions matching TRBD2. The CDR3 totals 12 residues. The germline CDR1 and CDR2 sequences are MNHEY and SVGAGI. After removal of 8 bases from V and 4 bases from J, the junction contained 5 bases not matched to a gene. The CDR3 DNA is TGTGCCAGCGAAGGGGAGGGGTACGAGCAGTACTTC. Amino acids: CASEGEGYEQYF.

CDR3 loop: CASSLTRGETQYF. CDR3 DNA sequence: TGTGCCAGCTCGCTTACGAGGGGGGAGACCCAGTACTTC. The rearrangement uses TRBV18 and TRBJ2-5; D may be TRBD1 (6 bases). This CDR3 region has 13 residues. The germline V and J ends were trimmed by 6 bases and 5 bases, with 13 bases remaining between them. The germline V gene encodes CDR1 KGHSH and CDR2 LQKENI. The entire variable domain, with the rest obtained from reference TRBV18 and TRBJ2-5, is as follows: NAGVMQNPRHLVRRRGQEARLRCSPMKGHSHVYWYRQLPEEGLKFMVYLQKENIIDESGMPKERFSAEFPKEGPSILRIQQVVRGDSAAYFCASSLTRGETQYFGPGTRLLVL.